A selection of T cell receptor beta chains follows, all from one sample in a study of T-cell reconstitution after alpha-beta-depleted transplantation in children. TCRdb used MiXCR to reprocess the PCR reads, holding one entry per CDR3 protein. Of 670,000 or so distinct CDR3 sequences listed, less than 15% were seen once; the top ten hold about 0.79%. The source material was PBMCs, sampled before TCRalphabeta/CD19-depleted stem cell transplant. These receptors were collected from a girl between 2 and 10 years old with congenital amegakaryocytic thrombocytopenia, due to receive a stem cell transplant. The CDR3 runs from the conserved cysteine through the conserved F or W. Fields, in order: CDR3 length, clone size, J gene, V gene, D gene, CDR3 protein, CDR3 DNA. The D gene is left open where the match is weak. Not all rows give a size; the values are once, few, many and, for expanded clones, a class.

>16|many|TRBJ2-3|TRBV5-1|TRBD2
CASSGLAGSSTDTQYF
TGCGCCAGCAGCGGGCTAGCGGGCTCTAGCACAGATACGCAGTATTTT
>16|-|TRBJ2-5|TRBV12-5|TRBD2
CASGLYGSGRVETQYF
TGTGCTAGTGGTCTCTACGGCAGCGGGAGAGTAGAGACCCAGTACTTC
>13|few|TRBJ1-4|TRBV6-6|-
CASGRATNEKLFF
TGTGCCAGCGGTCGCGCAACTAATGAAAAACTGTTTTTT
>13|-|TRBJ2-7|TRBV10-3|-
CAIGRAGIYEQYF
TGTGCCATCGGACGGGCAGGGATCTACGAGCAGTACTTC
>16|few|TRBJ2-4|TRBV4-1|-
CASSQGSMAGKNIQYF
TGCGCCAGCAGCCAAGGCTCTATGGCGGGCAAAAACATTCAGTACTTC
>15|few|TRBJ1-1|TRBV2|TRBD1
CASTRTGAANGEAFF
TGTGCCAGCACTCGGACAGGGGCCGCAAACGGTGAAGCTTTCTTT
>15|many|TRBJ1-1|TRBV7-9|-
CASNPSPTGNTEAFF
TGTGCCAGCAACCCTTCCCCGACAGGGAACACTGAAGCTTTCTTT
>17|-|TRBJ2-1|TRBV2|TRBD2
CASSDFLAGSSYNEQFF
TGTGCCAGCAGTGATTTTCTAGCGGGTAGCTCCTACAATGAGCAGTTCTTC
>14|once|TRBJ1-6|TRBV20-1|-
CSARSDSYNSPLHF
TGCAGTGCTAGATCGGACAGCTATAATTCACCCCTCCACTTT
>13|many|TRBJ2-1|TRBV3-1|-
CASSQIRYNEQFF
TGTGCCAGCAGCCAAATCCGCTACAATGAGCAGTTCTTC
>18|once|TRBJ1-1|TRBV4-1|TRBD1
CASSQPFNGRGLDTEAFF
TGCGCCAGCAGCCAACCCTTCAACGGCAGGGGGCTGGACACTGAAGCTTTCTTT
>15|-|TRBJ2-5|TRBV20-1|-
CSARDPRESQETQYF
TGCAGTGCTAGAGATCCCAGGGAGAGTCAAGAGACCCAGTACTTC
>15|-|TRBJ1-5|TRBV7-2|-
CASSSNPGTNQPQHF
TGTGCCAGCAGCTCCAACCCGGGGACAAATCAGCCCCAGCATTTT
>11|many|TRBJ1-4|TRBV7-9|-
CASSSGEKLFF
TGTGCCAGCAGCTCTGGTGAAAAACTGTTTTTT
>16|-|TRBJ2-3|TRBV5-1|TRBD2
CASRGGTSGRTDTQYF
TGCGCCAGCAGAGGGGGGACTAGCGGGAGAACAGATACGCAGTATTTT
>14|-|TRBJ1-1|TRBV6-1|-
CASSLSPAPAEAFF
TGTGCCAGCAGTCTTTCGCCTGCTCCCGCTGAAGCTTTCTTT
>14|-|TRBJ2-1|TRBV30|TRBD2
CASSSGSNYNEQFF
TGTGCCAGCTCTAGCGGGAGTAATTACAATGAGCAGTTCTTC
>14|many|TRBJ2-7|TRBV10-3|TRBD2
CAISEPMTSTEQYF
TGTGCCATCAGTGAGCCGATGACTAGCACCGAGCAGTACTTC
>19|-|TRBJ2-5|TRBV24-1|TRBD2
CATSDHRLAGEWWGETQYF
TGTGCCACCAGTGACCATCGACTAGCGGGAGAGTGGTGGGGAGAGACCCAGTACTTC
>15|few|TRBJ2-7|TRBV15|-
CATSPHLAETYEQYF
TGTGCCACCAGCCCCCATTTGGCAGAAACCTACGAGCAGTACTTC
>15|few|TRBJ2-3|TRBV28|TRBD2
CASSVAGESTDTQYF
TGTGCCAGCAGTGTAGCGGGAGAAAGCACAGATACGCAGTATTTT